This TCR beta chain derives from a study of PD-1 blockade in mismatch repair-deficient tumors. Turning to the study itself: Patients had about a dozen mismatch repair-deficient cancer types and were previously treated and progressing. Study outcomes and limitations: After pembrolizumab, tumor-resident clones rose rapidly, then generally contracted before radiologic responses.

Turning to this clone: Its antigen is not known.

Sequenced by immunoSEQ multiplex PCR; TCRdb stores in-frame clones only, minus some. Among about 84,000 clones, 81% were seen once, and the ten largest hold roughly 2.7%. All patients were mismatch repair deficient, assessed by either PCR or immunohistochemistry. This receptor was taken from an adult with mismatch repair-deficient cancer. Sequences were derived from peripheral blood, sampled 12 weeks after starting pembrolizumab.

This chain's CDR3 is CSVEADTGRNTEAFF. The CDR3, as DNA: TGCAGCGTTGAAGCTGATACAGGGCGTAACACTGAAGCTTTCTTT. The chain carries TRBV29-1 and TRBJ1-1; a possible D gene is TRBD1 (6 bases). The CDR3 covers 15 residues. CDR1 is SQVTM, CDR2 ANQGSEA, per germline. The ends were cut back, 1 base at V and 2 bases at J, with 14 bases in the middle.